The 22 T cell receptor beta chains listed next were all sequenced from one sample in a study of T cells in Graves' hyperthyroidism and ophthalmopathy. Regions amplified from RNA transcripts were the TCR beta CDR3 regions. The TCR CDR3 first-round RT-PCR relied on the HTBI primer set. In TCRdb, the multiplex PCR reads were re-called with MiXCR into one record per CDR3 protein. The sample has 730,000 or so distinct CDR3 sequences; around 19% are singletons. The sequencing input was blood. The receptors come from a woman between 45 and 60 years old with Graves' hyperthyroidism that later progressed to Graves' ophthalmopathy.

Turning to this clonotype: A single base separates this from a much larger clone, so it may be a read error. The chain couples TRBV12-3 or TRBV12-4 to TRBJ1-5; a weak D match, TRBD1 (5 bases). The ends were cut back, 6 bases at V and 6 bases at J, with 12 bases in the middle. The CDR3 runs to 13 residues. The CDR3 coding sequence is TGTGCCAGCAGGCAGAGGGGAGGTCAGCCCCAGCATTTT. Translation gives CASRQRGGQPQHF.

This clonotype was counted a few times. The rearrangement uses TRBV12-3 or TRBV12-4 and TRBJ1-6, with D unclear. V lost 0 bases and J 0 bases, leaving 6 bases between the germline ends. CDR3 length: 16 residues. CDR3: CASSLAGSSYNSPLHF. DNA of the CDR3: TGTGCCAGCAGTTTAGCAGGGAGCTCCTATAATTCACCCCTCCACTTT.

This clonotype was observed many times. The chain's CDR3 is CSARTGQGAYEQYF. CDR3 DNA: TGCAGTGCTAGAACAGGACAGGGGGCCTACGAGCAGTACTTC. V and J are TRBV20-1 and TRBJ2-7, with 10 bases identical to TRBD1. CDR3 length: 14 amino acids. With 2 bases clipped from V and 2 bases from J, the junction kept 3 bases outside the gene matches. Germline lookup yields CDR1 DFQATT and CDR2 SNEGSKA (reference sequence).

The chain links TRBV6-1 to TRBJ2-3; D possibly uses TRBD1 or TRBD2 (6 bases each). The CDR3 spans 16 residues. The ends were cut back, 0 bases at V and 1 base at J, with 11 bases in the middle. Germline values: CDR1 MNHNS, CDR2 SASEGT. Here the CDR3 DNA reads TGTGCCAGCAGTGAAGCGTGGGGGGCGGGCACAGATACGCAGTATTTT. Its translation: CASSEAWGAGTDTQYF.

This clonotype showed up many times. DNA for the CDR3: TGCAGTGCTAGAGATCCGGGTCGGGCTGGTAACTATGGCTACACCTTC. It is translated as CSARDPGRAGNYGYTF. The chain recombines TRBV20-1 with TRBJ1-2; D not resolved. The CDR3 runs 16 residues. Trimming left V 0 bases short and J 1 base short, with 15 bases between. Germline values: CDR1 DFQATT, CDR2 SNEGSKA (reference sequence).

This clonotype has at least ten counts. This chain connects TRBV2 to TRBJ1-5; 7 nucleotides align to TRBD1. V lost 6 bases, J lost 2 bases, and 7 bases stayed unmatched. Germline lookup yields CDR1 SNHLY and CDR2 FYNNEI. The CDR3 runs to 15 residues. The CDR3 loop is CASRTGTDGNQPQHF. As DNA, the CDR3 is TGTGCCAGCAGAACCGGGACAGACGGCAATCAGCCCCAGCATTTT.

J is TRBJ1-2 and V is TRBV19, with 9 bases matching TRBD1. This CDR3 has 15 residues. J lost 4 bases, V lost 3 bases, and 6 bases had no gene match. Germline V gives CDR1 LNHDA, CDR2 SQIVND (reference sequence). CDR3 DNA: TGTGCCAGTAGTATCGCCTCGGGACAGGGCTATGGCTACACCTTC. This translates into CASSIASGQGYGYTF.

This clonotype was detected only a few times. This chain joins TRBV7-3 and TRBJ1-2; TRBD1 agrees at 7 bases. The V segment lost 3 bases and the J segment 0 bases; nucleotides outside the gene matches: 7. Germline V gene sequence: CDR1 SGHTA, CDR2 FQGTGA. This CDR3 is 16 amino acids long. Here the CDR3 DNA reads TGTGCCAGCAGCTTCTCCGGACAGGCAGCTAACTATGGCTACACCTTC. Amino acid sequence: CASSFSGQAANYGYTF.

This clonotype was picked up a small number of times. The V gene is TRBV10-3, the J gene TRBJ1-5; 9 bases are a match to TRBD1. CDR3 length: 15 amino acids. CDR1 ENHRY and CDR2 SYGVKD come from the germline V gene. Trimming cost V 6 bases and J 3 bases; bases outside gene matches: 6. This CDR3 is CAISGGTGINQPQHF. The CDR3, as DNA: TGTGCCATCAGCGGTGGGACAGGGATCAATCAGCCCCAGCATTTT.

This clonotype was found a few times. The chain employs TRBV11-1 and TRBJ2-1; TRBD2 aligns across 9 bases. The length of the CDR3 is 15 residues. Per the germline V gene, CDR1 is SGHAT and CDR2 is FQDESV (reference sequence). V gave up 6 bases and J gave up 1 base; unmatched junction bases: 4. The CDR3 sequence: CASRSGGLSYNEQFF. The CDR3 nucleotides are TGTGCCAGCAGGAGCGGGGGGCTTTCCTACAATGAGCAGTTCTTC.

This chain uses TRBV20-1 with TRBJ1-5; possible D gene TRBD1, 5 bases. Germline V gene data show CDR1 as DFQATT and CDR2 as SNEGSKA (reference sequence). Deletions cut 6 bases from V and 0 bases from J, with 15 bases between. The CDR3 has 15 residues. The CDR3 coding sequence is TGCAGTGCCCCGAGAGGGGCAAATAGCAATCAGCCCCAGCATTTT. Translated: CSAPRGANSNQPQHF.

This clonotype was found many times. The chain is built from TRBV11-3 and TRBJ2-1; D may be TRBD2 (6 bases). V lost 5 bases and J 9 bases, leaving 11 bases between the germline ends. The CDR3 consists of 12 residues. Per germline, CDR1 SGHNT and CDR2 YENEEA. The CDR3, as DNA: TGTGCCAGCAGCGTGGGGGGAGCTGAGCAGTTCTTC. Protein: CASSVGGAEQFF.

This clonotype was seen only a few times. One end of the junction is discordant with germline, which a read error may explain. V is TRBV6-9 and J is TRBJ1-1; D gene uncertain. This CDR3 has 15 amino acids. Germline-derived CDR1 and CDR2 are MNHGY and SVAAGI. The CDR3 here is CASSYPTEVNTEASF. DNA for the CDR3: TGTGCCAGCAGTTATCCCACAGAGGTCAACACTGAAGCTTCCTTT.

This clonotype occurred many times. The CDR3 DNA follows: TGTGCCAGCAGCGCTTCCGCGGTTCATGAGCAGTTCTTC. Its protein is CASSASAVHEQFF. The chain uses TRBV3-1 and TRBJ2-1; D uncertain. With 5 bases removed from V and 8 bases from J, the gap between germline ends came to 13 bases. The CDR3 is 13 residues long. The germline V gene encodes CDR1 LGHDT and CDR2 YNNKEL (reference sequence).

The table lists this clonotype with many counts. The chain combines TRBV12-3 or TRBV12-4 with TRBJ1-1; D not resolved. Trimming stripped 3 bases from V and 2 bases from J, with 10 bases between. The CDR3 covers 14 residues. CDR3 region: CASSFYRTNTEAFF. The CDR3 nucleotides read TGTGCCAGCAGTTTTTACAGAACAAACACTGAAGCTTTCTTT.

This clonotype was seen at least ten times. This rearrangement joins TRBV2 to TRBJ1-6; D gene uncertain. The CDR3 is made up of 15 amino acids. Trimming left V 8 bases short and J 0 bases short, with 11 bases between. Germline loops: CDR1 SNHLY, CDR2 FYNNEI. The CDR3 DNA reads as TGTGCCAGCCGACTCCAGAGCTCCTATAATTCACCCCTCCACTTT. Translation gives CASRLQSSYNSPLHF.

This clonotype was counted ten times or more. The rearrangement uses TRBV12-3 or TRBV12-4 and TRBJ2-5; 7 bases are a match to TRBD2. The V and J ends lost 6 bases and 2 bases, in that order; junction bases with no gene match: 3. CDR3 length equals 13 residues. The CDR3 reads CASRGGVQETQYF. The CDR3 DNA sequence: TGTGCCAGCAGGGGGGGGGTGCAAGAGACCCAGTACTTC.

The table lists this clonotype with a few counts. The chain uses TRBV6-1 and TRBJ2-1; 7 nucleotides line up with TRBD2. V was clipped by 7 bases and J by 6 bases; unmatched bases: 9. From germline, CDR1 is MNHNS and CDR2 SASEGT. This CDR3 contains 14 residues. The CDR3 is CASMQRGFGNEQFF. CDR3 bases: TGTGCCAGCATGCAGCGGGGATTCGGCAATGAGCAGTTCTTC.

The CDR3: CASNRDAYEQYF. The CDR3 DNA is TGCGCCAGCAACAGGGATGCCTACGAGCAGTACTTC. The V gene is TRBV4-1, the J gene TRBJ2-7; maybe TRBD1 (6 bases). Per germline, CDR1 MGHRA and CDR2 YSYEKL. V was cut by 7 bases and J by 2 bases, with 9 bases left in between. CDR3 size: 12 residues.

This rearrangement joins TRBV6-2 or TRBV6-3 to TRBJ1-3; a possible D gene is TRBD1 (5 bases). Trimming took 6 bases from V and 0 from J, leaving 15 bases between them. The germline gives CDR1 MNHEY, CDR2 SVGEGT. This CDR3 contains 16 residues. The CDR3 DNA follows: TGTGCCAGCAGCCGCGGGACCCGGAGCTCTGGAAACACCATATATTTT. Its protein product is CASSRGTRSSGNTIYF.

This clonotype has only a few counts. This CDR3 is CASSLVPGGGYGYTF. CDR3 nucleotide sequence: TGCGCCAGCAGCTTGGTACCTGGTGGGGGCTATGGCTACACCTTC. The chain links TRBV5-1 to TRBJ1-2, with a possible D match to TRBD1 (5 bases). Trimming stripped 0 bases from V and 4 bases from J, with 13 bases between. Germline loops: CDR1 SGHRS, CDR2 YFSETQ. The CDR3 contains 15 residues.

This clonotype showed up many times. This chain links TRBV5-1 with TRBJ1-4; D remains unclear. From germline, CDR1 is SGHRS and CDR2 YFSETQ. The V and J ends lost 0 bases and 2 bases respectively, with 5 bases between them. This CDR3 has 14 amino acids. The CDR3: CASSLGWTNEKLFF. The CDR3 coding sequence is TGCGCCAGCAGCTTGGGATGGACTAATGAAAAACTGTTTTTT.